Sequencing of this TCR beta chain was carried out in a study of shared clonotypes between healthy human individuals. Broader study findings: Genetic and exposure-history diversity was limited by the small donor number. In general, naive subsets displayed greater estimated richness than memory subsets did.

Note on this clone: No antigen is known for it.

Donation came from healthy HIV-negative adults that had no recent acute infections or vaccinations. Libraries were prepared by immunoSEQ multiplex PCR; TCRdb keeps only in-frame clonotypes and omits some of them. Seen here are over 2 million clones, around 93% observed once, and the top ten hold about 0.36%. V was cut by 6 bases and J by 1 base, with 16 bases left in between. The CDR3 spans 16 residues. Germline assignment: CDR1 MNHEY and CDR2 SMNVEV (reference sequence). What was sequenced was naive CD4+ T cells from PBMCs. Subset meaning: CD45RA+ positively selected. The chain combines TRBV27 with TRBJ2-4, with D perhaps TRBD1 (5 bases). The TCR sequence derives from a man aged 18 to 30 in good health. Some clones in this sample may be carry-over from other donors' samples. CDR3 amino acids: CASRDLRVVAKNIQYF. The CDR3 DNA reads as TGTGCCAGCAGAGACCTCAGGGTCGTTGCCAAAAACATTCAGTACTTC.